The TCR beta chain under discussion was sequenced for a study of T cell changes during pregnancy in multiple sclerosis (dated by TCRdb to the late 2010s). Context from the whole study: The study examined how the T cell repertoire changed over the course of pregnancy in women with multiple sclerosis.

Concerning this clone: The target of this receptor is not known. There are no base qualities to consult, and no much larger clone falls within one base.

The protocol used for the library was the immunoSEQ multiplex PCR assay. TCRdb's version of the immuneACCESS table is confined to in-frame rearrangements and falls short of the full clone set. An unresolved V gene accounts for under half of the shortfall where checked; the remainder is of unknown origin. The sample profile shows over 45,000 clones; 90% to 95% of them were found once. Clones ranked in the top ten supply 2% to 2.5% of the sample. The CDR3 covers 13 residues, taking in both the cysteine and the phenylalanine. CDR3 DNA only is kept here, 39 bases in frame from base 1. The germline V gene supplies CDR1 MNHEY and CDR2 SVGAGI. V sheds 6 bases and J sheds 0 bases, leaving 5 bases between their ends.

The sequence was obtained from a female donor with multiple sclerosis, enrolled in a pregnancy study. Sequenced here: peripheral blood, sampled in the third trimester of pregnancy. The rearranged chain carries TRBV6-5 and TRBJ2-2; the D gene lacks a confident call. The DNA sequence reads TGTGCCAGCAGAGACACGAACACCGGGGAGCTGTTTTTT. Its protein reads: CASRDTNTGELFF.